This T cell receptor beta chain is drawn from a study of shared clonotypes between healthy human individuals. The V gene's germline CDR1 is SGHRS and CDR2 YFSETQ. This CDR3 contains 14 residues. Trimming took 1 base from V and 3 from J, leaving 10 bases between them. It was at deep level that the assay was run. Across several immunoSEQ plates, the genomic DNA of each subset was split evenly. Measured with immunoSEQ multiplex PCR; TCRdb has only the in-frame clones, and not every one. The sample lists roughly 1.5 million clones; approximately 98% were seen once. The donors, all of them Caucasian adults, lived in Nashville, Tennessee.

The sequenced sample was naive CD4+ T cells sorted from blood. Documented subset: CD45RA+ positively selected. The chain carries TRBV5-1 and TRBJ1-1; D perhaps matches TRBD1 (5 bases). This sequence originates from a man aged 25-45 years in good health. This CDR3 reads CASSLIGEDTEAFF. CDR3 in DNA: TGCGCCAGCAGCTTGATAGGGGAAGACACTGAAGCTTTCTTT.